The source of this T cell receptor (beta chain) is a study of a mutant IDH1 vaccine in newly diagnosed glioma. Study background: Therapy received beforehand was radiotherapy, temozolomide, or both, with most patients given both.

Study results and limitations: Vaccination induced immune responses in about 93% of patients. Top peripheral T cell clonotype shifts appeared unrelated to pseudoprogression.

Worth noting for this clone: Its target is not known.

Time point meaning: baseline, week 1 (first vaccination visit). The treatment here: pre-vaccination baseline after standard-of-care therapy. The method was immunoSEQ multiplex PCR; TCRdb's version includes in-frame clones alone and lacks a portion of them. The sample holds tens of thousands of clones, 83% seen once. The sequence was collected from a woman between 18 and 29 years old with glioma. Some clones in this sample may be carry-over from other donors' samples. The sequencing used peripheral blood mononuclear cells (PBMCs), collected from a glioma patient treated with radiotherapy, temozolomide or both.

CDR3 in DNA: TGTGCCAGCAGTTACTGGGAGACAGATACGCAGTATTTT. It translates to CASSYWETDTQYF. The chain links TRBV6-5 to TRBJ2-3, with TRBD2 as a possible D gene (5 bases). CDR1 and CDR2 from the germline V gene are MNHEY and SVGAGI. There are 13 residues in the CDR3. Deletions cut 1 base from V and 3 bases from J, with 5 bases between.